Sequencing of this TCR beta chain was carried out in a study of cytomegalovirus exposure and HLA in healthy donors. The study ran its PCR with 60 Vbeta and 13 Jbeta primers. This table comes from immunoSEQ multiplex PCR, and its TCRdb copy is limited to in-frame clones, with some not included. In the table there are about 190,000 clones, roughly 80% of which are singletons. The V end was cut by 6 bases, the J end by 10 bases, with 12 bases between. Germline CDR1 is SNHLY and CDR2 is FYNNEI. The CDR3 runs to 12 residues. Sample: PBMCs. This sequence originates from a boy aged 5 to 17 in good health and CMV-seronegative. This sequence joins TRBV2 and TRBJ1-4, with D tentatively TRBD1 (6 bases). Here the CDR3 DNA reads TGTGCCAGCAGCGGCACAGGGACAAAACTGTTTTTT. Protein product: CASSGTGTKLFF.